Listed here are 32 T cell receptor beta chains from one sample, sequenced in a study of shared clonotypes between healthy human individuals. The assay was immunoSEQ multiplex PCR, and TCRdb's table has in-frame clones only and misses some. Seen here are 2 million to 2.5 million clones, roughly 93% observed once, and the top ten hold about 0.39%. The sequenced sample consisted of naive CD4+ T cells from PBMCs. Noted subset: CD45RA+ positively selected. All receptors come from a man aged 18 to 30 in good health. Some clones in this sample may be carry-over from other donors' samples.

The V and J genes are TRBV7-8 and TRBJ2-7; the match to TRBD2 covers 8 bases. Losses at the gene ends were 9 bases for V and 5 bases for J; bases not matched to a gene: 9. This CDR3 has 13 amino acids. The germline V gene encodes CDR1 SGHVS and CDR2 FQNEAQ. The CDR3 nucleotides read TGTGCCAGTACCCAGGGGACTAGGAACGAGCAGTACTTC. Translation gives CASTQGTRNEQYF.

The chain carries TRBV5-1 and TRBJ1-2; unclear D gene. CDR1 is SGHRS, CDR2 YFSETQ, per germline. The CDR3 runs 16 residues. V gave up 0 bases and J gave up 0 bases, with 12 bases separating them. CDR3 nucleotide sequence: TGCGCCAGCAGCTTGGGCTCAGGCGGACCTAACTATGGCTACACCTTC. This encodes CASSLGSGGPNYGYTF.

This chain uses TRBV29-1 with TRBJ2-7, with 11 bases identical to TRBD1. CDR1 is SQVTM, CDR2 ANQGSEA, per germline. CDR3 length: 15 residues. Germline trimming cut 3 bases from V and 2 bases from J; bases unmatched to any gene: 6. In nucleotides, the CDR3 is TGCAGCGTTGAGAAAGGGACAGGGGGAACCTACGAGCAGTACTTC. Protein product: CSVEKGTGGTYEQYF.

The chain has TRBV6-5 and TRBJ2-3; D gene uncertain. V lost 3 bases to trimming and J lost 2 bases, with 6 bases between them. CDR1 and CDR2 from the germline V gene are MNHEY and SVGAGI. The CDR3 consists of 13 residues. The CDR3 is CASSYNPTDTQYF. The CDR3 DNA reads as TGTGCCAGCAGTTATAACCCCACAGATACGCAGTATTTT.

The chain employs TRBV5-1 and TRBJ2-7; no clear D gene. The CDR3 contains 15 residues. Trimming removed 0 bases at V and 8 bases at J, with 18 bases between. Germline CDR1 is SGHRS and CDR2 is YFSETQ. CDR3 sequence: CASSLAVPRHPKQYF. As DNA, the CDR3 is TGCGCCAGCAGCTTGGCCGTTCCCCGACACCCAAAGCAGTACTTC.

About this clone: A read error may account for a junction end that differs from germline. The chain uses TRBV25-1 and TRBJ2-3; 10 bases fit TRBD2. In germline, CDR1 is MGHDK, CDR2 SYGVNS. The CDR3 runs to 17 residues. The CDR3: CASGEYISSGSADTQYF. The DNA for the CDR3 is TGTGCCAGCGGTGAATATATTTCTAGCGGGAGTGCAGATACGCAGTATTTT.

On this clone itself: Other DNA sequences in the same sample also yield this CDR3. The rearrangement uses TRBV18 and TRBJ2-6; no firm D call. From germline, CDR1 is KGHSH and CDR2 LQKENI. V was shortened by 0 bases and J by 0 bases, with 12 bases between the two germline ends. CDR3 length: 18 residues. CDR3 in amino acids: CASSPPGGRSSGANVLTF. In DNA form, the CDR3 reads TGTGCCAGCTCACCACCCGGCGGTCGGAGCTCTGGGGCCAACGTCCTGACTTTC.

V usage is TRBV4-2 and J usage is TRBJ1-3; D is perhaps TRBD1 (6 bases). Germline loops: CDR1 LGHNA, CDR2 YNFKEQ. The V and J ends lost 0 bases and 0 bases respectively, with 12 bases between them. This CDR3 region has 17 residues. The CDR3 DNA reads as TGTGCCAGCAGCCAAGAGTCAAGGGGGAGCTCTGGAAACACCATATATTTT. Its translation: CASSQESRGSSGNTIYF.

The rearrangement joins TRBV28 to TRBJ2-4; D ambiguous. The CDR3 has 13 residues. The V end lost 8 bases, the J end lost 5 bases, and 13 bases lay between the germline ends. Germline loops: CDR1 MDHEN, CDR2 SYDVKM. CDR3 residues: CASESGLENIQYF. DNA of the CDR3: TGTGCCAGCGAAAGTGGGCTTGAAAACATTCAGTACTTC.

The rearrangement joins TRBV5-1 to TRBJ1-5; D gene uncertain. Trimming left V 0 bases short and J 7 bases short, with 8 bases between. This CDR3 contains 13 residues. Per the germline V gene, CDR1 is SGHRS and CDR2 is YFSETQ. The DNA for the CDR3 is TGCGCCAGCAGCTTGGTAGGGTTCCAGCCCCAGCATTTT. This translates into CASSLVGFQPQHF.

This clone was counted only a few times. This sequence joins TRBV18 and TRBJ1-2, with 9 bases identical to TRBD1. CDR3 length: 15 amino acids. The germline CDR1 and CDR2 sequences are KGHSH and LQKENI. V trimming: 3 bases; J trimming: 8 bases; junction bases outside the gene matches: 10. The CDR3 sequence is CASSPGQGGVWGYTF. CDR3 DNA: TGTGCCAGCTCACCGGGACAGGGTGGCGTATGGGGCTACACCTTC.

This sequence joins TRBV18 and TRBJ2-7, with unresolved D. CDR1 KGHSH and CDR2 LQKENI come from the germline V gene. Trimming removed 0 bases at V and 0 bases at J, with 6 bases between. The CDR3 covers 14 residues. CDR3 coding DNA: TGTGCCAGCTCACCACCGGAACACTCCTACGAGCAGTACTTC. Translating gives CASSPPEHSYEQYF.

This chain joins TRBV25-1 and TRBJ2-2; D uncertain. The CDR3 contains 12 residues. Germline V CDR1 and CDR2: MGHDK, SYGVNS. V was cut by 6 bases and J by 1 base, with 3 bases left in between. CDR3 sequence reads: CASSKNTGELFF. Here the CDR3 DNA reads TGTGCCAGCAGCAAGAACACCGGGGAGCTGTTTTTT.

This chain connects TRBV29-1 to TRBJ1-1; no definite D call. The V gene's germline CDR1 is SQVTM and CDR2 ANQGSEA. This CDR3 has 14 amino acids. The V and J ends lost 1 base and 1 base respectively, with 10 bases between them. CDR3 sequence: CSVEVGSSNTEAFF. For the CDR3, the DNA is TGCAGCGTTGAAGTTGGATCCTCGAACACTGAAGCTTTCTTT.

This chain uses TRBV5-1 with TRBJ2-5, with D possibly being TRBD1 or TRBD2 (5 bases each). The CDR3 consists of 12 residues. Germline-derived CDR1 and CDR2 are SGHRS and YFSETQ. Trimming left V 10 bases short and J 1 base short, with 11 bases between. The CDR3 spells CASRDVQETQYF. DNA of the CDR3: TGCGCCTCAAGGGACGTCCAAGAGACCCAGTACTTC.

The rearrangement uses TRBV28 and TRBJ1-4; D might be TRBD1 (5 bases). Deletions cut 2 bases from V and 6 bases from J, with 7 bases between. CDR1 is MDHEN and CDR2 is SYDVKM in the germline V gene. CDR3 size: 13 residues. The DNA of the CDR3 is TGTGCCAGCAGTTTAGTGGGGCATGAAAAACTGTTTTTT. Residues: CASSLVGHEKLFF.

V usage is TRBV6-1 and J usage is TRBJ2-3, with D unclear. Germline CDR1 MNHNS, CDR2 SASEGT. V was cut by 1 base and J by 8 bases, with 4 bases left in between. The CDR3 extends over 11 amino acids. CDR3 residues: CASSEGVTQYF. Written as DNA, the CDR3 is TGTGCCAGCAGTGAAGGGGTTACGCAGTATTTT.

This clone came up once. The chain joins TRBV6-5 to TRBJ1-2; TRBD1 matches 7 bases. The CDR3 sequence is 15 residues long. CDR1 is MNHEY, CDR2 SVGAGI, per germline. The J segment lost 4 bases and the V segment lost 4 bases, leaving 9 bases of the junction unmatched. CDR3 protein: CASSSLRQGVYGYTF. The CDR3 DNA is TGTGCCAGCAGTTCATTGAGACAGGGCGTCTATGGCTACACCTTC.

This chain connects TRBV11-2 to TRBJ2-7, with D tentatively TRBD2 (5 bases). This CDR3 contains 19 residues. Germline V gene data show CDR1 as SGHAT and CDR2 as FQNNGV. Trimming shortened V by 7 bases and J by 5 bases, and 33 bases separated the two germline ends. The CDR3 loop reads CASKTLRGADSIEVHEQYF. For the CDR3, the DNA is TGTGCCAGCAAGACACTCCGGGGAGCCGATTCGATCGAGGTCCACGAGCAGTACTTC.

The CDR3 region has the DNA TGTGCCAGCAGCCTACAACGGACAGGAATGAACACCGGGGAGCTGTTTTTT. Translating gives CASSLQRTGMNTGELFF. V gene TRBV7-3 combines with J gene TRBJ2-2; 7 bases align to TRBD1. With V trimmed by 5 bases and J by 1 base, 10 bases remained unmatched. Germline assignment: CDR1 SGHTA and CDR2 FQGTGA. The length of the CDR3 is 17 residues. Variable domain in full (rest from reference TRBV7-3 and TRBJ2-2): GAGVSQTPSNKVTEKGKYVELRCDPISGHTALYWYRQSLGQGPEFLIYFQGTGAADDSGLPNDRFFAVRPEGSVSTLKIQRTERGDSAVYLCASSLQRTGMNTGELFFGEGSRLTVL.

V gene TRBV5-1 combines with J gene TRBJ1-2; unclear D gene. Trimming stripped 2 bases from V and 8 bases from J, with 16 bases between. CDR3 length: 14 amino acids. Per germline, CDR1 SGHRS and CDR2 YFSETQ. CDR3 DNA: TGCGCCAGCAGCTTAGATGGGCGGACTTACGGCTACACCTTC. Protein: CASSLDGRTYGYTF.

V gene TRBV11-3 combines with J gene TRBJ2-3, with D hard to call. The CDR3 sequence is 15 residues long. The V gene's germline CDR1 is SGHNT and CDR2 YENEEA. V gave up 1 base and J gave up 6 bases, with 14 bases separating them. The CDR3 DNA is TGTGCCAGCAGCTTAGGGCGGCTCTCCGGGGATACGCAGTATTTT. This translates into CASSLGRLSGDTQYF.

V gene TRBV2 combines with J gene TRBJ2-5; D gene uncertain. CDR1 and CDR2 from the germline V gene are SNHLY and FYNNEI. There are 14 residues in the CDR3. Between the trimmed V and J ends, which lost 4 bases and 2 bases, there was a span of 11 bases. This CDR3 reads CASSVESSQETQYF. The DNA of the CDR3 is TGTGCCAGCAGTGTGGAGTCATCTCAAGAGACCCAGTACTTC.

The J gene is TRBJ2-1, the V gene TRBV30; tentative D call: TRBD1 (6 bases). V was trimmed by 5 bases and J by 10 bases, leaving 18 bases between them. The germline CDR1 and CDR2 sequences are GTSNPN and SVGIG (reference sequence). CDR3 length equals 13 residues. As DNA, the CDR3 is TGTGCCTGGGACCGACAGGTCCTAAGAGAGCAGTTCTTC. As protein: CAWDRQVLREQFF. The full variable domain, rest sourced from reference TRBV30 and TRBJ2-1, is SQTIHQWPATLVQPVGSPLSLECTVEGTSNPNLYWYRQAAGRGLQLLFYSVGIGQISSEVPQNLSASRPQDRQFILSSKKLLLSDSGFYLCAWDRQVLREQFFGPGTRLTVL.

As to this clone: The same CDR3 also results from other DNA sequences found in this sample. V usage is TRBV28 and J usage is TRBJ2-2, with D perhaps given as TRBD1 or TRBD2 (5 bases each). This CDR3 spans 13 amino acids. V shed 4 bases and J shed 4 bases, with 7 bases lying between them. Per the germline V gene, CDR1 is MDHEN and CDR2 is SYDVKM. The DNA of the CDR3 is TGTGCCAGCAGTTCAGGGAGCACCGGGGAGCTGTTTTTT. This sequence encodes CASSSGSTGELFF.

This clone was observed a single time. J is TRBJ1-4 and V is TRBV15; D gene unclear. The CDR3 length is 13 residues. Germline V gene data show CDR1 as LNHNV and CDR2 as YYDKDF (reference sequence). The ends were cut back, 8 bases at V and 2 bases at J, with 9 bases in the middle. CDR3 in DNA: TGTGCCACCGGAAGACACACTAATGAAAAACTGTTTTTT. Its protein is CATGRHTNEKLFF.

The table lists this clone with a few counts. The chain joins TRBV2 to TRBJ1-2; 9 bases map to TRBD1. The CDR3 contains 12 residues. The germline CDR1 and CDR2 sequences are SNHLY and FYNNEI. V was clipped by 8 bases and J by 7 bases; unmatched bases: 5. The CDR3, as DNA: TGTGCCAGCCACAGGGGGCCAGTTGGCTACACCTTC. Translating it yields CASHRGPVGYTF. The full variable domain, with the rest looked up from reference TRBV2 and TRBJ1-2, is EPEVTQTPSHQVTQMGQEVILRCVPISNHLYFYWYRQILGQKVEFLVSFYNNEISEKSEIFDDQFSVERPDGSNFTLKIRSTKLEDSAMYFCASHRGPVGYTFGSGTRLTVV.

This rearrangement joins TRBV29-1 to TRBJ2-5; the D call may be TRBD1 or TRBD2 (6 bases each). Trimming took off 7 bases at V and 2 bases at J, with 14 bases between the two ends. CDR3 length equals 13 residues. Germline-derived CDR1 and CDR2 are SQVTM and ANQGSEA. The CDR3, as DNA: TGCAGCGGCGGGACAAACCTTCAAGAGACCCAGTACTTC. Its translation: CSGGTNLQETQYF.

Regarding this clone: This specimen includes other DNA sequences encoding the same CDR3. The chain recombines TRBV9 with TRBJ2-1; the D is unclear. Deletions cut 0 bases from V and 0 bases from J, with 7 bases between. The CDR3 totals 15 residues. Per germline, CDR1 SGDLS and CDR2 YYNGEE. The CDR3 loop is CASSVDLSSYNEQFF. Written as DNA, the CDR3 is TGTGCCAGCAGCGTAGATCTGAGCTCCTACAATGAGCAGTTCTTC.

The chain carries TRBV19 and TRBJ2-3; 9 bases fit TRBD2. The germline gives CDR1 LNHDA, CDR2 SQIVND (reference sequence). The CDR3 is 15 amino acids. Trimming at V came to 3 bases and at J to 6 bases, leaving 7 bases not matched to a gene. CDR3 bases: TGTGCCAGTAGTATTGCAGCGGGGGGAGAGGATACGCAGTATTTT. Protein sequence: CASSIAAGGEDTQYF.

V gene TRBV29-1 combines with J gene TRBJ1-2; 10 bases agree with TRBD1. The CDR3 spans 14 residues. The V gene end was trimmed by 5 bases and the J gene end by 7 bases; junction bases not matched to a gene: 10. Germline CDR1 is SQVTM and CDR2 is ANQGSEA. DNA of the CDR3: TGCAGCGTTCCTTCCGGGACAGGGGAGGGTGGCTACACCTTC. This encodes CSVPSGTGEGGYTF.

The rearrangement joins TRBV9 to TRBJ1-5; the D is unclear. V was shortened by 4 bases and J by 0 bases, with 11 bases between the two germline ends. Germline-derived CDR1 and CDR2 are SGDLS and YYNGEE. The CDR3 length is 15 residues. In nucleotides, the CDR3 is TGTGCCAGCAGCCCAGACGGGCATAGCAATCAGCCCCAGCATTTT. Translated, it gives CASSPDGHSNQPQHF.